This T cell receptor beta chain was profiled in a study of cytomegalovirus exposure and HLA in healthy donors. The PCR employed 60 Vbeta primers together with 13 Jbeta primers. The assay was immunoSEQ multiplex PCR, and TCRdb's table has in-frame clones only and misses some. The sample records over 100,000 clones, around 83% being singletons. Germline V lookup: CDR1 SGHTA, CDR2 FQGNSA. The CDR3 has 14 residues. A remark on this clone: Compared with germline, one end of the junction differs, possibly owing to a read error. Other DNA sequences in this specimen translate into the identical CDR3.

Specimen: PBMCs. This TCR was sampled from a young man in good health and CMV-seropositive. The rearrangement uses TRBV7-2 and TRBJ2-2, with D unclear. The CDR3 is CASSLGPRTGELFF. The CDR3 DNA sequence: TGTGCCAGTAGCTTAGGTCCTCGGACCGGGGAGCTGTTTTTT.